Following are 21 T cell receptor beta chains from one sample sequenced in a study of read filtering for tumor transcriptome and immune sequencing. Molecular barcoded adaptors covering alpha/delta and beta/gamma chains were used on about 390 ng RNA. TCRdb reprocessed the reads with MiXCR, giving one entry per CDR3 protein. Of 130,000 or so distinct CDR3 sequences listed, around 14% are singletons. The sample taken for sequencing was a population of CD138-negative cells sorted from bone marrow. These receptors were collected from a donor aged 40 or over with multiple myeloma.

This clonotype was counted ten times or more. V and J are TRBV10-1 and TRBJ2-3, with a weak D call TRBD2 (5 bases). V lost 3 bases, J lost 2 bases, and 12 bases lay in between. Per the germline V gene, CDR1 is WNHNN and CDR2 is SYGVQD (reference sequence). The CDR3 has 15 amino acids. CDR3 nucleotides: TGCGCCAGCAGTGACGAGCGGATGCACACAGATACGCAGTATTTT. This gives the protein CASSDERMHTDTQYF.

This clonotype was detected only a few times. The rearrangement joins TRBV20-1 to TRBJ2-7, with 12 bases that match TRBD2. The length of the CDR3 is 15 residues. V lost 6 bases to trimming and J lost 0 bases; unmatched junction nucleotides: 6. Germline-derived CDR1 and CDR2 are DFQATT and SNEGSKA (reference sequence). The CDR3 sequence is CSAGLAGTNSYEQYF. The CDR3 DNA is TGCAGTGCCGGACTAGCGGGAACAAACTCCTACGAGCAGTACTTC.

This clonotype was detected ten times or more. The chain combines TRBV7-9 with TRBJ2-2; possible D gene TRBD1, 5 bases. This CDR3 has 16 residues. The ends were cut back, 2 bases at V and 3 bases at J, with 13 bases in the middle. Germline loops: CDR1 SEHNR, CDR2 FQNEAQ (reference sequence). CDR3 amino acids: CASSLRGREDTGELFF. CDR3 nucleotides: TGTGCCAGCAGCTTACGTGGCAGGGAAGACACCGGGGAGCTGTTTTTT.

In its sample, this clonotype was seen many times. This chain uses TRBV9 with TRBJ2-3; 9 nucleotides align to TRBD2. Germline-derived CDR1 and CDR2 are SGDLS and YYNGEE. CDR3 length: 15 residues. The trim removed 3 bases at V and 4 bases at J, leaving 6 bases unmatched. In DNA form, the CDR3 reads TGTGCCAGCAGCGCCCCCCGCGGGGGGGCAGATACGCAGTATTTT. Residues: CASSAPRGGADTQYF.

This clonotype was seen at least ten times. This sequence joins TRBV7-9 and TRBJ2-2, with TRBD1 as a possible D gene (6 bases). The CDR3 totals 15 residues. Germline assignment: CDR1 SEHNR and CDR2 FQNEAQ (reference sequence). V was clipped by 6 bases and J by 7 bases, with 18 bases between them. Written as DNA, the CDR3 is TGTGCCAGCAGACCTACCTCCAGGGGTAGCGGGGAGCTGTTTTTT. As protein: CASRPTSRGSGELFF.

This clonotype came up many times. The chain couples TRBV7-3 to TRBJ1-6, with 9 bases that match TRBD1. V lost 2 bases and J lost 9; bases outside the gene matches: 2. The CDR3 has 14 amino acids. Looked up from germline, CDR1 is SGHTA and CDR2 is FQGTGA. The CDR3 DNA reads as TGTGCCAGCAGCTTAGGGGACAGGGCTTCACCCCTCCACTTT. Protein product: CASSLGDRASPLHF.

This clonotype was seen at least ten times. The chain combines TRBV2 with TRBJ1-1, with 7 bases aligning to TRBD1. The CDR3 totals 13 residues. The V segment lost 1 base and the J segment 7 bases; nucleotides outside the gene matches: 3. Germline V gives CDR1 SNHLY, CDR2 FYNNEI. The CDR3 DNA reads as TGTGCCAGCAGTGAAGGGACAGGCAATGAAGCTTTCTTT. This sequence encodes CASSEGTGNEAFF.

This clonotype has a count of ten or more. The gene calls are TRBV7-9 and TRBJ2-1; 9 bases line up with TRBD2. Germline assignment: CDR1 SEHNR and CDR2 FQNEAQ (reference sequence). This CDR3 has 16 residues. Losses at the gene ends were 5 bases for V and 1 base for J; bases not matched to a gene: 6. The CDR3, as DNA: TGTGCCAGCAGCGGGGTTAGCGGGAGTTCCTACAATGAGCAGTTCTTC. This codes for CASSGVSGSSYNEQFF.

This clonotype was observed many times. The V call is TRBV19, the J call TRBJ2-1, with 12 bases identical to TRBD2. This CDR3 has 17 amino acids. The germline CDR1 and CDR2 sequences are LNHDA and SQIVND (reference sequence). V was clipped by 10 bases and J by 0 bases; unmatched bases: 10. CDR3 protein: CATGHLAGGRSYNEQFF. Written as DNA, the CDR3 is TGTGCCACGGGACATCTAGCGGGAGGGCGCTCCTACAATGAGCAGTTCTTC. The variable domain in full, with the rest retrieved from reference TRBV19 and TRBJ2-1, is DGGITQSPKYLFRKEGQNVTLSCEQNLNHDAMYWYRQDPGQGLRLIYYSQIVNDFQKGDIAEGYSVSREKKESFPLTVTSAQKNPTAFYLCATGHLAGGRSYNEQFFGPGTRLTVL.

This clonotype was seen repeatedly, ten times or more. The genes are TRBV6-2 or TRBV6-3 and TRBJ2-7, with 7 bases identical to TRBD1. There are 14 residues in the CDR3. Germline values: CDR1 MNHEY, CDR2 SVGEGT. Unmatched junction bases numbered 9, after V lost 6 bases and J lost 4 bases. The CDR3 nucleotides read TGTGCCAGCAGCTCCGGGACAGTTCGATACGAGCAGTACTTC. Residues: CASSSGTVRYEQYF.

The sample holds many counts of this clonotype. This chain uses TRBV23-1 with TRBJ2-1, with 11 bases matching TRBD2. TRBV23-1 is identified as an open reading frame with a role that is uncertain. This CDR3 has 19 amino acids. The ends lost 0 bases at V and 4 bases at J; junction bases unmatched: 11. The CDR3 DNA reads as TGCGCCAGCAGTCAATCGGCGGGACTAGCGGTTCCCAATTACAATGAGCAGTTCTTC. Translated: CASSQSAGLAVPNYNEQFF.

At least ten counts were recorded for this clonotype. The chain links TRBV25-1 to TRBJ2-5, with 7 nucleotides matching TRBD2. Germline V gene lookup returns CDR1 MGHDK and CDR2 SYGVNS. This CDR3 region has 13 residues. J lost 3 bases, V lost 5 bases, and 3 bases had no gene match. CDR3 sequence reads: CASSFGLEETQYF. The DNA for the CDR3 is TGTGCCAGCAGTTTTGGACTAGAAGAGACCCAGTACTTC.

This clonotype came up many times. The chain has TRBV5-1 and TRBJ2-1; TRBD2 matches 7 bases. CDR3 size: 15 residues. The V gene end was trimmed by 6 bases and the J gene end by 7 bases; junction bases not matched to a gene: 13. In germline, CDR1 is SGHRS, CDR2 YFSETQ. CDR3 residues: CASTSEGRGPNEQFF. The CDR3 bases are TGCGCCAGCACCTCCGAAGGGAGGGGACCTAATGAGCAGTTCTTC.

The chain links TRBV6-5 to TRBJ2-1; TRBD2 matches at 12 bases. The CDR3 sequence is 15 residues long. Germline assignment: CDR1 MNHEY and CDR2 SVGAGI. After removal of 6 bases from V and 6 bases from J, the junction contained 6 bases not matched to a gene. The CDR3 here is CASSPGTSGPNEQFF. The CDR3 DNA sequence: TGTGCCAGCAGCCCCGGGACTAGCGGGCCCAATGAGCAGTTCTTC.

The V call is TRBV27, the J call TRBJ1-5; D ambiguous. The CDR3 sequence is 13 residues long. Looked up from germline, CDR1 is MNHEY and CDR2 is SMNVEV (reference sequence). The V end was cut by 6 bases, the J end by 6 bases, with 12 bases between. In DNA, the CDR3 is TGTGCCAGCAGACAAGACGCCCTTCAGCCCCAGCATTTT. It yields the protein CASRQDALQPQHF.

The table lists this clonotype with many counts. The chain uses TRBV25-1 and TRBJ2-7; D gene unclear. CDR1 MGHDK and CDR2 SYGVNS come from the germline V gene. The length of the CDR3 is 16 residues. V lost 3 bases, J lost 2 bases, and 17 bases lay in between. CDR3 DNA: TGTGCCAGCAGTGATACGGGCGGCAGGAGAACCTACGAGCAGTACTTC. This codes for CASSDTGGRRTYEQYF.

In this sample, this clonotype turned up many times. As DNA, the CDR3 is TGTGCCAGCAGCCTGAGGCGACAAGCCTACGAGCAGTACTTC. Amino acid sequence: CASSLRRQAYEQYF. The chain couples TRBV6-6 to TRBJ2-7; D is uncertain. The CDR3 consists of 14 residues. Germline lookup yields CDR1 MNHNY and CDR2 SVGAGI (reference sequence). With 6 bases removed from V and 2 bases from J, the gap between germline ends came to 14 bases.

This clonotype was found many times. The V call is TRBV18, the J call TRBJ2-6; D is uncertain. Trimming left V 6 bases short and J 1 base short, with 10 bases between. Germline values: CDR1 KGHSH, CDR2 LQKENI. The CDR3 consists of 15 residues. Here the CDR3 reads CASSPVVSGANVLTF. In DNA form, the CDR3 reads TGTGCCAGCTCTCCAGTTGTTTCTGGGGCCAACGTCCTGACTTTC.

In its sample, this clonotype was seen many times. This chain links TRBV20-1 with TRBJ2-1; 10 bases line up with TRBD2. Germline V gives CDR1 DFQATT, CDR2 SNEGSKA (reference sequence). The length of the CDR3 is 15 residues. V lost 0 bases to trimming and J lost 7 bases; unmatched junction nucleotides: 6. In DNA form, the CDR3 reads TGCAGTGCTAGAGATCCGCCGGGACTAGCGAATGAGCAGTTCTTC. This codes for CSARDPPGLANEQFF.

As for this clonotype: A much more abundant neighbour one base away suggests this may be a read error. This rearrangement joins TRBV6-6 to TRBJ2-1; D may match TRBD1 or TRBD2 (5 bases each). Germline V lookup: CDR1 MNHNY, CDR2 SVGAGI (reference sequence). The CDR3 sequence is 14 residues long. V lost 8 bases to trimming and J lost 4 bases, with 15 bases between them. Here the CDR3 DNA reads TGTGCCAGCGCCAACGGGGACGCGTACAATGAGCAGTTCTTC. Residues: CASANGDAYNEQFF.

This clonotype was seen many times. This rearrangement joins TRBV6-1 to TRBJ1-5, with D maybe TRBD1 (5 bases). CDR1 is MNHNS, CDR2 SASEGT, per germline. The V and J ends lost 6 bases and 2 bases respectively, with 11 bases between them. This CDR3 is built from 14 residues. The CDR3 DNA is TGTGCCAGCAGGGCAGGGTGGGGCAATCAGCCCCAGCATTTT. Translation: CASRAGWGNQPQHF.